This T cell receptor (beta chain) comes out of a study of CD8 T cells in ankylosing spondylitis. Overall study results and limits: For ankylosing spondylitis blood, a TCR beta motif of 7 to 9 highly homologous variants appeared characteristic. The authors found the disease-linked clones to be CD8+ and relatively rare in peripheral blood.

This clonotype was recorded at least ten times. Its antigen is still unknown. TCRdb re-called the 5' RACE reads through MiXCR, storing one row per CDR3 protein. The sample holds more than 500,000 distinct CDR3 sequences, approximately 5% seen once. Trimming removed 7 bases from V and 0 bases from J, with 15 bases in between. This CDR3 has 15 amino acids. The germline gives CDR1 SGHTA, CDR2 FQGNSA. Sequencing used blood, either unsorted or a sorted T cell fraction (not recorded which). The clonotype comes from a male donor with ankylosing spondylitis. The rearrangement uses TRBV7-2 and TRBJ1-1; D unclear. In DNA, the CDR3 is TGTGCCAGCACGTCGCCGGGGAAAATGAACACTGAAGCTTTCTTT. It codes for CASTSPGKMNTEAFF.